Shown below are 5 T cell receptor beta chains from a single sample sequenced in a study of CD8 T cells in ankylosing spondylitis. From the 5' RACE reads, TCRdb called clonotypes with MiXCR, one entry per CDR3 protein. The data contain approximately 240,000 distinct CDR3 sequences, about 24% of them singletons. Sequencing was carried out using blood, either unsorted or a sorted T cell fraction (not recorded which). These receptors all stem from a male donor with ankylosing spondylitis or in good health (not recorded which).

This sequence joins TRBV12-3 or TRBV12-4 and TRBJ2-2, with D tentatively TRBD1 (6 bases). The V end was cut by 5 bases, the J end by 3 bases, with 13 bases between. The length of the CDR3 is 15 residues. This chain's CDR3 is CASSPTQGDTGELFF. CDR3 bases: TGTGCCAGCAGTCCAACACAGGGAGACACCGGGGAGCTGTTTTTT.

This clonotype was detected only a few times. This chain uses TRBV12-3 or TRBV12-4 with TRBJ1-5; D unresolved. V dropped 3 bases and J dropped 5 bases, with 8 bases sitting between them. CDR3 length equals 13 residues. The CDR3 DNA sequence: TGTGCCAGCAGTTTGTTGAAGTATCAGCCCCAGCATTTT. The encoded protein is CASSLLKYQPQHF.

In its sample, this clonotype was seen many times. The J gene is TRBJ1-1, the V gene TRBV29-1; 8 bases map to TRBD1. Germline CDR1 SQVTM, CDR2 ANQGSEA. V dropped 7 bases and J dropped 4; count of bases not matched to a gene: 8. The CDR3 contains 13 residues. Here the CDR3 reads CSATPGTGTEAFF. The CDR3 coding sequence is TGCAGCGCCACCCCCGGGACAGGCACTGAAGCTTTCTTT.

The sample holds many counts of this clonotype. This chain connects TRBV28 to TRBJ1-4; 8 bases align to TRBD1. CDR3 length: 15 residues. CDR1 is MDHEN and CDR2 is SYDVKM in the germline V gene. The V and J ends lost 5 bases and 4 bases, in that order; junction bases with no gene match: 6. The CDR3: CASSPPGQVNEKLFF. CDR3 DNA: TGTGCCAGCAGTCCCCCGGGACAGGTTAATGAAAAACTGTTTTTT.

This clonotype has ten or more counts. The chain carries TRBV5-1 and TRBJ2-3; weak D call: TRBD1 (5 bases). Germline CDR1 SGHRS, CDR2 YFSETQ. V was pared by 5 bases and J by 2 bases, with 12 bases between. This CDR3 is 14 amino acids long. CDR3 sequence reads: CASRVEGATDTQYF. The CDR3 DNA reads TGCGCCAGCAGGGTGGAAGGGGCCACAGATACGCAGTATTTT.